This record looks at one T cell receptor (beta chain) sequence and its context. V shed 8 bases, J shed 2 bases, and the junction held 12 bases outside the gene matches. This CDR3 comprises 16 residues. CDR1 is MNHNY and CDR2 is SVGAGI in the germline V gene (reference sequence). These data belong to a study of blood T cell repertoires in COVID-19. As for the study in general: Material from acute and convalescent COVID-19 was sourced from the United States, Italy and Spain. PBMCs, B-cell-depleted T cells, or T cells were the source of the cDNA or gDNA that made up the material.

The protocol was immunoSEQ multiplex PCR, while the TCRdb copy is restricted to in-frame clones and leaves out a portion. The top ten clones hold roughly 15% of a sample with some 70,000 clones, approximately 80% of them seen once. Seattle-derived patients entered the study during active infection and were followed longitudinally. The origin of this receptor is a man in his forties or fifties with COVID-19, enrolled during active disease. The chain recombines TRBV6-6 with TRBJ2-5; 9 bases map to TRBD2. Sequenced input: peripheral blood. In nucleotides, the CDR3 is TGTGCCAGCCCCCCGGGGGCGGGGGGGGATCAAGAGACCCAGTACTTC. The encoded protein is CASPPGAGGDQETQYF.